These T cell receptor beta chains were read from a single sample in a study of response to subunit inactivated influenza vaccine. TCRdb called the RT-PCR reads again in MiXCR, with one record for every CDR3 protein. The sample carries approximately 730,000 distinct CDR3 sequences, more than 11% recorded once. Source: PBMCs from blood, taken around 15 days before vaccination. The receptors come from a man aged 50-60 years who received an inactivated influenza vaccine. CDR3s include the opening cysteine and the closing phenylalanine or tryptophan. Fields, in order: J gene, V gene, D gene, clone size, CDR3 protein, CDR3 DNA. D genes are given only for firm matches. Clone size appears in some rows only: once, few, many, or a class for an expanded clone.

J: TRBJ2-1
V: TRBV6-2/TRBV6-3
D: NA
size: few
CDR3: CASSYPGFSYNEQFF
DNA: TGTGCCAGCAGTTACCCAGGATTCTCCTACAATGAGCAGTTCTTC

J: TRBJ2-5
V: TRBV20-1
D: TRBD2
size: NA
CDR3: CSARDLNGGGGGETQYF
DNA: TGCAGTGCTAGAGATCTAAATGGCGGCGGGGGAGGAGAGACCCAGTACTTC

J: TRBJ1-1
V: TRBV21-1
D: NA
size: few
CDR3: CASSRDPTEAFF
DNA: TGTGCCAGCAGCAGGGATCCTACTGAAGCTTTCTTT

J: TRBJ2-5
V: TRBV7-2
D: TRBD1
size: few
CDR3: CASSFRTGGETQYF
DNA: TGTGCCAGCAGCTTCCGGACAGGGGGAGAGACCCAGTACTTC

J: TRBJ1-5
V: TRBV12-3/TRBV12-4
D: TRBD1
size: few
CDR3: CASSFRGIGDQPQHF
DNA: TGTGCCAGCAGTTTCAGGGGGATAGGCGATCAGCCCCAGCATTTT

J: TRBJ2-4
V: TRBV11-2
D: NA
size: once
CDR3: CASSLGDKGTIQYF
DNA: TGTGCCAGCAGCTTAGGCGACAAGGGAACCATTCAGTACTTC

J: TRBJ1-5
V: TRBV6-1
D: NA
size: many
CDR3: CASSLDQPQHF
DNA: TGTGCCAGCAGTCTTGATCAGCCCCAGCATTTT

J: TRBJ2-1
V: TRBV11-2
D: TRBD2
size: NA
CDR3: CASSPAGLLTSGIYNEQFF
DNA: TGTGCCAGCAGCCCAGCAGGGTTATTGACTAGCGGGATATACAATGAGCAGTTCTTC

J: TRBJ1-2
V: TRBV12-3/TRBV12-4
D: TRBD1
size: many
CDR3: CASSSRTGYGYTF
DNA: TGTGCCAGCAGTTCACGGACAGGCTATGGCTACACCTTC

J: TRBJ2-2
V: TRBV2
D: NA
size: NA
CDR3: CASSERGIGELFF
DNA: TGTGCCAGCAGTGAAAGAGGAATCGGGGAGCTGTTTTTT

J: TRBJ1-1
V: TRBV18
D: NA
size: few
CDR3: CASSPQGESTEAFF
DNA: TGTGCCAGCTCACCACAGGGGGAGAGCACTGAAGCTTTCTTT

J: TRBJ2-4
V: TRBV5-6
D: TRBD1
size: many
CDR3: CASSADRGRDIQYF
DNA: TGTGCCAGCAGCGCGGACAGGGGGCGGGACATTCAGTACTTC

J: TRBJ1-2
V: TRBV4-3
D: NA
size: NA
CDR3: CASSQEGGGGPGYTF
DNA: TGCGCCAGCAGCCAAGAGGGAGGTGGGGGTCCCGGCTACACCTTC

J: TRBJ2-1
V: TRBV11-2
D: TRBD2
size: many
CDR3: CASSLGLAGDFEQFF
DNA: TGTGCCAGCAGCCTAGGACTAGCGGGGGACTTTGAGCAGTTCTTC

J: TRBJ2-2
V: TRBV20-1
D: NA
size: NA
CDR3: CSAREDRFPVGELFF
DNA: TGCAGTGCCCGGGAAGACAGGTTCCCCGTCGGGGAGCTGTTTTTT

J: TRBJ2-3
V: TRBV27
D: NA
size: many
CDR3: CASSSSLADTQYF
DNA: TGTGCCAGCAGTAGTTCGCTGGCAGATACGCAGTATTTT

J: TRBJ2-7
V: TRBV5-1
D: NA
size: many
CDR3: CASSLDSPRVAHEQYF
DNA: TGCGCCAGCAGCTTGGATTCCCCCAGGGTAGCACACGAGCAGTACTTC

J: TRBJ2-1
V: TRBV28
D: NA
size: few
CDR3: CASSLPDGNEQFF
DNA: TGTGCCAGCAGTTTACCCGACGGGAATGAGCAGTTCTTC

J: TRBJ1-1
V: TRBV29-1
D: NA
size: NA
CDR3: CSVDSRIADTEAFF
DNA: TGCAGCGTTGACTCGAGGATCGCGGACACTGAAGCTTTCTTT

J: TRBJ2-1
V: TRBV27
D: NA
size: NA
CDR3: CASSLSNRVAYNEQFF
DNA: TGTGCCAGCAGTTTATCTAACAGGGTGGCCTACAATGAGCAGTTCTTC

J: TRBJ1-5
V: TRBV7-9
D: NA
size: NA
CDR3: CASSQQSNQPQHF
DNA: TGTGCCAGCAGCCAGCAAAGCAATCAGCCCCAGCATTTT

J: TRBJ2-3
V: TRBV20-1
D: TRBD1
size: NA
CDR3: CSANPQTGVATDTQYF
DNA: TGCAGTGCTAACCCTCAGACAGGGGTTGCCACAGATACGCAGTATTTT

J: TRBJ1-5
V: TRBV6-2/TRBV6-3
D: TRBD1
size: few
CDR3: CASSWGTGQVGGSNQPQHF
DNA: TGTGCCAGCAGTTGGGGCACCGGACAGGTTGGGGGAAGCAATCAGCCCCAGCATTTT

J: TRBJ2-2
V: TRBV25-1
D: TRBD2
size: few
CDR3: CASSMGIAGLFSGELFF
DNA: TGTGCCAGCAGTATGGGGATAGCGGGACTTTTTTCCGGGGAGCTGTTTTTT

J: TRBJ2-7
V: TRBV12-3/TRBV12-4
D: NA
size: NA
CDR3: CASSLGSEAEQYF
DNA: TGTGCCAGCAGTTTAGGGTCCGAGGCCGAGCAGTACTTC

J: TRBJ2-1
V: TRBV6-4
D: NA
size: few
CDR3: CASSDSNYLEGEQFF
DNA: TGTGCCAGCAGTGACTCGAACTACCTTGAGGGTGAGCAGTTCTTC

J: TRBJ1-1
V: TRBV9
D: NA
size: NA
CDR3: CASSVDMNTEAFF
DNA: TGTGCCAGCAGCGTCGATATGAACACTGAAGCTTTCTTT

J: TRBJ2-7
V: TRBV27
D: NA
size: NA
CDR3: CASSRWGSGYEQYF
DNA: TGTGCCAGCAGTCGCTGGGGGTCAGGATACGAGCAGTACTTC

J: TRBJ2-2
V: TRBV7-8
D: TRBD2
size: few
CDR3: CASTEGGLVAGELFF
DNA: TGTGCCAGCACCGAAGGGGGACTAGTGGCCGGGGAGCTGTTTTTT

J: TRBJ2-4
V: TRBV12-3/TRBV12-4
D: NA
size: many
CDR3: CASSLNPLRAKNIQYF
DNA: TGTGCCAGCAGTTTAAATCCCTTGCGAGCCAAAAACATTCAGTACTTC

J: TRBJ2-2
V: TRBV7-2
D: TRBD2
size: NA
CDR3: CASSTRGGRTGELFF
DNA: TGTGCCAGCAGCACCCGCGGGGGTCGGACCGGGGAGCTGTTTTTT

J: TRBJ2-1
V: TRBV29-1
D: NA
size: few
CDR3: CSVEPVAREQFF
DNA: TGCAGCGTTGAGCCAGTAGCGAGGGAGCAGTTCTTC

J: TRBJ1-5
V: TRBV28
D: NA
size: NA
CDR3: CASSLQMSNQPQHF
DNA: TGTGCCAGCAGTTTACAGATGAGCAATCAGCCCCAGCATTTT

J: TRBJ2-7
V: TRBV7-3
D: TRBD1
size: NA
CDR3: CASSPVARGIHEQYF
DNA: TGTGCCAGCAGCCCGGTTGCCAGGGGGATCCACGAGCAGTACTTC

J: TRBJ2-3
V: TRBV20-1
D: TRBD2
size: NA
CDR3: CSAAIAGGPDTQYF
DNA: TGCAGTGCTGCCATAGCGGGAGGACCAGATACGCAGTATTTT

J: TRBJ2-1
V: TRBV4-3
D: TRBD2
size: NA
CDR3: CASSQDTGRAQFF
DNA: TGCGCCAGCAGCCAAGACACCGGGAGGGCCCAGTTCTTC

J: TRBJ2-7
V: TRBV5-1
D: NA
size: many
CDR3: CASSFSDGVSYEQYF
DNA: TGCGCCAGCAGCTTCAGCGACGGCGTCTCCTACGAGCAGTACTTC

J: TRBJ2-7
V: TRBV29-1
D: NA
size: NA
CDR3: CSVGLDGTYEQYF
DNA: TGCAGCGTTGGATTGGACGGTACCTACGAGCAGTACTTC

J: TRBJ1-2
V: TRBV5-1
D: NA
size: few
CDR3: CASSLAPGSEYGYTF
DNA: TGCGCCAGCAGCTTGGCCCCGGGCAGTGAGTATGGCTACACCTTC

J: TRBJ2-2
V: TRBV20-1
D: NA
size: once
CDR3: CSARGRNTGELFF
DNA: TGCAGTGCTAGGGGACGGAACACCGGGGAGCTGTTTTTT

J: TRBJ2-6
V: TRBV5-1
D: NA
size: NA
CDR3: CASSLGKSGANVLTF
DNA: TGCGCCAGCAGCCTGGGGAAATCCGGGGCCAACGTCCTGACTTTC

J: TRBJ1-2
V: TRBV5-5
D: NA
size: many
CDR3: CASERGGAQWSRFYGYTF
DNA: TGTGCCAGCGAGCGGGGGGGAGCACAGTGGAGTAGATTCTATGGCTACACCTTC

J: TRBJ2-5
V: TRBV9
D: NA
size: NA
CDR3: CASSVDTSVETQYF
DNA: TGTGCCAGCAGCGTCGACACCTCCGTAGAGACCCAGTACTTC

J: TRBJ2-6
V: TRBV11-2
D: NA
size: few
CDR3: CASSSLSGAGANVLTF
DNA: TGTGCCAGCAGTTCCCTAAGTGGGGCTGGGGCCAACGTCCTGACTTTC